The TCR beta chain described here comes from a study of blood T cell repertoires in COVID-19 (TCRdb year 2020). At the level of the whole study: Samples from collaborators originated in the United States, Italy and Spain and spanned both the acute and convalescent phases of COVID-19. The material from the prospective study consisted of cDNA or gDNA derived from T cells, B-cell-depleted T cells, or PBMCs. The dataset comprised deeply sampled blood TCRbeta repertoires from subjects exposed to, actively infected with, or recovered from COVID-19. The repertoires were made available in a free public database intended to serve as a resource for research on the immune response to SARS-CoV-2. Nearly every sample came with metadata listing a de-identified subject ID, COVID-19 status, age in years and sex. The samples were drawn from two sources: the first 160 participants of the ongoing ImmuneRACE study, and 1,000 to 1,500 subjects contributed by 6 global collaborators. HLA class I and class II types, where available, came from metadata supplied by the sample provider rather than from assay-based typing. Paper-wide results and their limitations: The amount of clinical and demographic metadata varied by source and participant and was provided uncurated.

The immunoSEQ Assay, a bias-controlled multiplex PCR, was used to amplify TCRbeta CDR3 regions from genomic DNA. As for how the authors treated the data: The number of nucleated cells in each sample was estimated from the amplification of reference gene primers within the assay. To quantify the absolute abundance of each unique TCRbeta CDR3 rearrangement, sequence reads were collapsed and filtered. For each sample, productive Simpson clonality was calculated as the square root of Simpson's diversity index over productive rearrangements. The source is immuneACCESS, and TCRdb retained only in-frame sequences with V and J called. Part of the clones is not carried over; for the studies checked, unresolved V genes explain less than half of this, and the remainder is unexplained. V and J calls and clone size are those listed in that table; D and trimming were worked out from the DNA. For this sample there are 150,000 to 200,000 clones; 80% to 90% appear just once. The ten largest make up over 3.5% of the sample.

Concerning this clone: This receptor's antigen is unknown. No clone much larger than this one lies a single base away; base qualities are absent.

The collaborating institutions used their own protocols to collect whole blood in K2EDTA tubes. For TCRbeta analysis, collaborators shipped samples as frozen whole blood, isolated PBMCs, or DNA extracted from either of those sample types. The receptor was derived from a man aged 18-30 years with active or convalescent COVID-19. Specimen: peripheral blood.

The nucleotides are TGTGCCAGCAGCCAGACTAGCATAGGTCTGGAGTTCTTC. It is translated as CASSQTSIGLEFF. The sequence joins TRBV3-1 (or the pseudogene TRBV3-2) to TRBJ2-1; 7 bases in the junction line up with TRBD2. CDR1 and CDR2 are read off the germline V gene (reference sequence) as LGHDT and YNNKEL. Its CDR3 holds 13 amino acids, cysteine through phenylalanine. CDR3 DNA only is kept here, 39 bases in frame from base 1. V is cut back by 3 bases and J by 14 bases, with 10 bases in the junction unmatched.